This TCR beta chain emerged from a study of identical twins. Each CDR3 protein gets one entry after TCRdb re-called the 5' RACE reads with MiXCR. The sample comprises hundreds of thousands of distinct CDR3 sequences, roughly 20% of which are singletons, and around 14% rests with the top ten. This clonotype was seen more than once but under ten times. The target antigen is unknown. The study's findings and limits: Partial confounding of zero-insertion analyses by invariant MAIT and iNKT cells was possible.

CDR3 size: 14 residues. The germline V gene encodes CDR1 DFQATT and CDR2 SNEGSKA (reference sequence). V was pared by 2 bases and J by 1 base, with 11 bases between. These data were also filed under a second study, of T cells expressing NK-cell markers. In that study: Sorted CD3+CD56+NKG2C+, CD3+CD56+NKG2C- and CD3+CD56-NKG2C+ T cells provided the TCR beta repertoires. Of the CD8+ T cells in about 6 donors, roughly 1.0-7.5% belonged to dominant NKG2C+ clonotypes. Dominance of the CD3+CD56-NKG2C+ fraction by these clonotypes also held in a handful of donors.

The gene calls are TRBV20-1 and TRBJ1-1; D is unresolved. The clonotype was recovered from a woman under 30 in good health. Sequencing was performed on PBMCs. For the CDR3, the DNA is TGCAGTGCTAGATTAACGGCAGGGAACACTGAAGCTTTCTTT. This encodes CSARLTAGNTEAFF.